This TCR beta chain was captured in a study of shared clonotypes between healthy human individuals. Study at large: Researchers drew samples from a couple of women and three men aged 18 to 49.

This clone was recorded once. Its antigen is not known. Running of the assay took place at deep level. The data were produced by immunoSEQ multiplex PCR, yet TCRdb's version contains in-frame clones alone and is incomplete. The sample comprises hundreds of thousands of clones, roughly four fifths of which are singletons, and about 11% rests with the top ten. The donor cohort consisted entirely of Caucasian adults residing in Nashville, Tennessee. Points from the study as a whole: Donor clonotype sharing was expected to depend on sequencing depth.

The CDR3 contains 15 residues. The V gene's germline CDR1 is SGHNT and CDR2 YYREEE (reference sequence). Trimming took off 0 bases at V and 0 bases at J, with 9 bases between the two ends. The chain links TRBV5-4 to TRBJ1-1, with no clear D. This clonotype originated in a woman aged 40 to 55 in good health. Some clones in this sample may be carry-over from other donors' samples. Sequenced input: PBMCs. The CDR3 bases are TGTGCCAGCAGCTTGGGGGGATCATTGAACACTGAAGCTTTCTTT. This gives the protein CASSLGGSLNTEAFF.